Shown below are 23 T cell receptor beta chains from a single sample sequenced in a study of T cell responses to AZD1222 COVID-19 vaccine (dated by TCRdb to the early 2020s). Library preparation used the immunoSEQ multiplex PCR assay. The table was pulled from immuneACCESS by TCRdb, which kept in-frame rearrangements only. Such tables lose some clones; where checked, under half of the loss comes from unresolved V genes, and the rest has no known cause. Across this sample there are approximately 150,000 clones, with 91% seen only once. Of the sample, 7% to 9% falls within the top ten clones. The time point tag for this specimen amounts to: about 28 days (+/-7) after the second vaccine dose. This specimen's treatment or condition label, interpreted: meningococcal conjugate vaccine given as trial control. This material consisted of peripheral blood, taken 28 days after the second dose of the MenACWY control vaccine. The origin of the receptors is an adult who received the MenACWY meningococcal vaccine as a control.

This chain links TRBV5-1 with TRBJ2-3; D remains ambiguous. This CDR3 has 12 residues. The V end lost 4 bases, the J end lost 4 bases, and 7 bases lay between the germline ends. CDR1 and CDR2 (germline): SGHRS, YFSETQ. The CDR3 spells CASSPGSDTQYF. CDR3 nucleotide sequence: TGCGCCAGCAGCCCAGGATCAGATACGCAGTATTTT.

The rearrangement links TRBV19 to TRBJ2-3; 14 positions agree with TRBD2. Germline loops: CDR1 LNHDA, CDR2 SQIVND (reference sequence). This CDR3 comprises 18 residues. Trimming removed 5 bases from V and 2 bases from J; junction bases left unmatched: 9. CDR3 sequence (DNA): TGTGCCAGTAGTGCCACAGGGACTAGCGGGAGATACACAGATACGCAGTATTTT. Translated, it gives CASSATGTSGRYTDTQYF.

This chain joins TRBV5-4 and TRBJ2-7; 10 bases are a match to TRBD2. The CDR3 consists of 14 residues. V trimming: 0 bases; J trimming: 3 bases; junction bases outside the gene matches: 0. Germline V lookup: CDR1 SGHNT, CDR2 YYREEE (reference sequence). In nucleotides, the CDR3 is TGTGCCAGCAGCTTGGAGCGGGAGGGCTACGAGCAGTACTTC. Encoded protein: CASSLEREGYEQYF.

CDR3 DNA sequence: TGTGCCAGCAGCTTAGAGGCTGGGACTGAAGCTTTCTTT. It specifies CASSLEAGTEAFF. This chain connects TRBV11-1 to TRBJ1-1; D unresolved. Germline V gene data show CDR1 as SGHAT and CDR2 as FQDESV (reference sequence). V was trimmed by 1 base and J by 5 bases, leaving 8 bases between them. The CDR3 extends over 13 amino acids.

CDR3 protein: CATRTTGTTRQYF. The DNA for the CDR3 is TGTGCCACCAGGACTACAGGGACAACACGGCAGTACTTC. This rearrangement joins TRBV6-5 to TRBJ2-7; perhaps D is TRBD1 or TRBD2 (6 bases each). Between the trimmed V and J ends, which lost 10 bases and 9 bases, there was a span of 22 bases. CDR1 is MNHEY and CDR2 is SVGAGI in the germline V gene. This CDR3 has 13 residues.

This chain links TRBV7-2 with TRBJ1-1; TRBD1 aligns across 7 bases. The length of the CDR3 is 14 residues. V gave up 5 bases and J gave up 0 bases; unmatched junction bases: 3. Germline V gives CDR1 SGHTA, CDR2 FQGNSA. CDR3 nucleotide sequence: TGTGCCAGCAGCAGGGGACAGATGAACACTGAAGCTTTCTTT. Amino acids: CASSRGQMNTEAFF.

This clone has just one count. The V gene is TRBV5-6, the J gene TRBJ2-3; 12 nucleotides align to TRBD2. CDR1 is SGHDT and CDR2 is YYEEEE in the germline V gene. With 4 bases clipped from V and 2 bases from J, the junction kept 5 bases outside the gene matches. The CDR3 loop spans 16 amino acids. The CDR3 bases are TGTGCCAGCAGCCACCGGACTAGCGGGGCCACAGATACGCAGTATTTT. Translation gives CASSHRTSGATDTQYF.

This chain links TRBV19 with TRBJ1-4; tentatively, D is TRBD1 (6 bases). Germline V lookup: CDR1 LNHDA, CDR2 SQIVND (reference sequence). V lost 6 bases to trimming and J lost 5 bases, with 13 bases between them. CDR3 size: 14 residues. The CDR3 sequence: CASRPQGPNEKLFF. CDR3 nucleotide sequence: TGTGCCAGTAGACCCCAGGGGCCGAATGAAAAACTGTTTTTT.

This clone was detected only once. The chain combines TRBV6-5 with TRBJ1-1, with TRBD1 as a possible D gene (5 bases). Germline V lookup: CDR1 MNHEY, CDR2 SVGAGI. Trimming cost V 5 bases and J 3 bases, with 13 bases left between them. There are 14 residues in the CDR3. The CDR3 bases are TGTGCCAGCAGTAGGGATGGCAGGGACACTGAAGCTTTCTTT. This translates into CASSRDGRDTEAFF.

This clone was seen just once. The chain combines TRBV9 with TRBJ1-3; D not resolved. The germline V gene encodes CDR1 SGDLS and CDR2 YYNGEE. V lost 2 bases to trimming and J lost 4 bases, with 19 bases between them. This CDR3 region has 17 residues. Here the CDR3 DNA reads TGTGCCAGCAGCGTGGACCCCTTGATCACTCCCGGAAACACCATATATTTT. Residues: CASSVDPLITPGNTIYF.

This chain links TRBV19 with TRBJ2-5, with D hard to call. Germline V gives CDR1 LNHDA, CDR2 SQIVND (reference sequence). The CDR3 has 13 residues. The V end lost 8 bases, the J end lost 5 bases, and 15 bases lay between the germline ends. The CDR3 region is CASGIDGFETQYF. CDR3 sequence (DNA): TGTGCCAGTGGGATCGACGGTTTCGAGACCCAGTACTTC.

The chain recombines TRBV9 with TRBJ2-1, with 7 positions matching TRBD2. The CDR3 length is 16 residues. Per the germline V gene, CDR1 is SGDLS and CDR2 is YYNGEE. With 0 bases clipped from V and 2 bases from J, the junction kept 5 bases outside the gene matches. CDR3 DNA: TGTGCCAGCAGCGTAGATGGGCGGGGGACCTACAATGAGCAGTTCTTC. Translating it yields CASSVDGRGTYNEQFF.

The V and J genes are TRBV18 and TRBJ1-2; D is perhaps TRBD1 (6 bases). Germline CDR1 KGHSH, CDR2 LQKENI. V was shortened by 6 bases and J by 2 bases, with 10 bases between the two germline ends. The CDR3 covers 13 residues. CDR3 DNA: TGTGCCAGCTCCCGGACAGACAACTATGGCTACACCTTC. Its protein is CASSRTDNYGYTF.

Regarding this clone: The sample carries other DNA sequences with the same CDR3. The chain couples TRBV20-1 to TRBJ2-7; TRBD1 aligns across 7 bases. This CDR3 region has 11 residues. Germline V gene lookup returns CDR1 DFQATT and CDR2 SNEGSKA (reference sequence). With V trimmed by 5 bases and J by 4 bases, 2 bases remained unmatched. The CDR3 nucleotides read TGCAGTGCTTCACAGGGGTACGAGCAGTACTTC. It encodes CSASQGYEQYF.

V and J are TRBV7-2 and TRBJ1-3; D gene ambiguous. The CDR3 runs to 17 residues. V was cut by 5 bases and J by 0 bases, with 17 bases left in between. CDR1 and CDR2 (germline): SGHTA, FQGNSA. The CDR3 sequence is CASSPSLGLRSGNTIYF. The CDR3 DNA follows: TGTGCCAGCAGCCCCTCCCTAGGTCTTCGCTCTGGAAACACCATATATTTT.

The chain recombines TRBV5-4 with TRBJ1-1; TRBD1 might be the D (6 bases). The germline V and J ends were trimmed by 2 bases and 1 base, with 21 bases remaining between them. This CDR3 spans 18 amino acids. Looked up from germline, CDR1 is SGHNT and CDR2 is YYREEE (reference sequence). The CDR3 bases are TGTGCCAGCAGCTTACTCATCGGGGGGCACTTAAGGAACACTGAAGCTTTCTTT. It yields the protein CASSLLIGGHLRNTEAFF.

V gene TRBV5-4 combines with J gene TRBJ2-3; TRBD1 might be the D (6 bases). Germline CDR1 reads SGHNT; CDR2 reads YYREEE (reference sequence). CDR3 length equals 14 residues. The V gene lost 4 bases and the J gene lost 4 bases, with 13 bases spanning the gap. In DNA form, the CDR3 reads TGTGCCAGCAGCAGCCGGGACAACGCAGATACGCAGTATTTT. Its translation is CASSSRDNADTQYF.

This chain uses TRBV30 with TRBJ2-1; D might be TRBD1 (8 bases). V was pared by 0 bases and J by 9 bases, with 15 bases between. The CDR3 totals 14 residues. In germline, CDR1 is GTSNPN, CDR2 SVGIG (reference sequence). The CDR3 spells CAWSVQGGGGEQFF. Here the CDR3 DNA reads TGTGCCTGGAGTGTACAGGGGGGCGGGGGTGAGCAGTTCTTC.

The chain couples TRBV19 to TRBJ1-2, with no clear D. The CDR3 has 12 amino acids. V lost 5 bases and J 7 bases, leaving 11 bases between the germline ends. Germline assignment: CDR1 LNHDA and CDR2 SQIVND (reference sequence). In nucleotides, the CDR3 is TGTGCCAGTAGTCACGGAGGAAGTGGCTACACCTTC. It yields the protein CASSHGGSGYTF.

The genes are TRBV9 and TRBJ1-4; 7 nucleotides align to TRBD1. This CDR3 is 15 amino acids long. The V segment lost 4 bases and the J segment 8 bases; nucleotides outside the gene matches: 11. Germline V gene sequence: CDR1 SGDLS, CDR2 YYNGEE. CDR3 loop: CASSIGQASGEKLFF. The CDR3 DNA follows: TGTGCCAGCAGCATTGGACAGGCCTCCGGGGAAAAACTGTTTTTT.

V and J are TRBV2 and TRBJ2-2, with D tentatively TRBD2 (5 bases). The germline CDR1 and CDR2 sequences are SNHLY and FYNNEI. V lost 6 bases to trimming and J lost 4 bases, with 12 bases between them. The CDR3 is made up of 14 amino acids. CDR3 loop: CASSTPGFTGELFF. The CDR3 bases are TGTGCCAGCAGCACGCCGGGGTTCACCGGGGAGCTGTTTTTT.

This sequence joins TRBV5-5 and TRBJ2-7; no firm D call. The germline gives CDR1 SGHKS, CDR2 YYEKEE (reference sequence). This CDR3 has 16 residues. The germline V and J ends were trimmed by 0 bases and 1 base, with 14 bases remaining between them. The CDR3 sequence is CASSLAVGRFSYEQYF. CDR3 nucleotides: TGTGCCAGCAGCTTGGCCGTAGGGCGTTTTTCCTACGAGCAGTACTTC.

This clone has a single count. The V call is TRBV28, the J call TRBJ2-7; 8 nucleotides align to TRBD2. The CDR3 runs 14 residues. The germline V gene encodes CDR1 MDHEN and CDR2 SYDVKM. With V trimmed by 7 bases and J by 2 bases, 7 bases remained unmatched. The CDR3 DNA reads as TGTGCCAGCACCCGACCGGGAGGGGCCTACGAGCAGTACTTC. The encoded protein is CASTRPGGAYEQYF.